What follows are 14 T cell receptor beta chains derived from one specimen sequenced in a study of T cell repertoires in cytomegalovirus infection. TCRdb analysed the reads with MiXCR anew, one entry per CDR3 protein. The sample consists of around 740,000 distinct CDR3 sequences, less than 40% of them appearing once. Material: PBMCs. The receptors derive from a human donor in good health (CMV status not recorded). Some clones in this sample may be carry-over from other donors' samples.

The chain employs TRBV6-5 and TRBJ2-5, with unresolved D. CDR1 and CDR2 (germline): MNHEY, SVGAGI. This CDR3 has 14 amino acids. With 0 bases removed from V and 3 bases from J, the gap between germline ends came to 8 bases. The CDR3 reads CASSYSNSKETQYF. CDR3 DNA: TGTGCCAGCAGTTACTCCAACAGCAAAGAGACCCAGTACTTC.

This clonotype was counted only a few times. The V and J genes are TRBV11-1 and TRBJ2-1; 10 bases map to TRBD2. CDR3 size: 17 residues. Losses at the gene ends were 6 bases for V and 7 bases for J; bases not matched to a gene: 15. Germline lookup yields CDR1 SGHAT and CDR2 FQDESV (reference sequence). The CDR3 sequence is CASSHRPSGGVGNEQFF. CDR3 nucleotides: TGTGCCAGCAGTCATCGCCCCAGCGGGGGGGTGGGGAATGAGCAGTTCTTC.

For this clonotype: Just one base apart from a much larger clone, this may be a read error. The chain links TRBV12-3 or TRBV12-4 to TRBJ2-1, with D possibly being TRBD1 or TRBD2 (5 bases each). The CDR3 spans 14 residues. CDR3 sequence reads: CSSSFGTGNNEQFF. CDR3 nucleotides: TGTTCCAGCAGTTTCGGGACCGGTAACAATGAGCAGTTCTTC.

The rearrangement links TRBV18 to TRBJ1-1, with D maybe TRBD1 (6 bases). Germline assignment: CDR1 KGHSH and CDR2 LQKENI. V lost 3 bases to trimming and J lost 1 base, with 15 bases between them. The CDR3 is 16 residues long. The CDR3 reads CASSPLRGGWNTEAFF. CDR3 bases: TGTGCCAGCTCACCCTTGAGGGGGGGGTGGAACACTGAAGCTTTCTTT.

This clonotype was counted ten times or more. The V and J genes are TRBV4-1 and TRBJ1-5; D is unresolved. CDR1 and CDR2 from the germline V gene are MGHRA and YSYEKL. This CDR3 has 14 residues. V was shortened by 0 bases and J by 2 bases, with 5 bases between the two germline ends. This CDR3 reads CASSQEPGNQPQHF. Written as DNA, the CDR3 is TGCGCCAGCAGCCAAGAGCCGGGCAATCAGCCCCAGCATTTT.

This sequence joins TRBV7-2 and TRBJ1-1; D ambiguous. The CDR3 totals 15 residues. The V gene's germline CDR1 is SGHTA and CDR2 FQGNSA. Trimming removed 3 bases from V and 3 bases from J, with 14 bases in between. CDR3 in DNA: TGTGCCAGCAGCTTTCCGACAAGGGCATACACTGAAGCTTTCTTT. Translation: CASSFPTRAYTEAFF.

Concerning this clonotype: It may be a read error: a sequence one base away is much more abundant. The V and J genes are TRBV27 and TRBJ1-1, with D perhaps TRBD1 (6 bases). V was clipped by 5 bases and J by 3 bases, with 16 bases between them. This CDR3 has 15 amino acids. CDR1 is MNHEY, CDR2 SMNVEV, per germline (reference sequence). The CDR3 region is CASSVGGAGYTEAFF. CDR3 DNA: TGTGCCAGCAGTGTCGGGGGGGCTGGGTACACTGAAGCTTTCTTT.

This clonotype was detected ten times or more. The chain is built from TRBV28 and TRBJ1-2, with D maybe TRBD1 (6 bases). Germline assignment: CDR1 MDHEN and CDR2 SYDVKM. CDR3 length equals 16 residues. V was trimmed by 1 base and J by 3 bases, leaving 15 bases between them. The CDR3 region has the DNA TGTGCCAGCAGTTTATTCCGGGACACAACATACTATGGCTACACCTTC. As protein: CASSLFRDTTYYGYTF.

This clonotype was seen more than once but under ten times. The J gene is TRBJ2-1, the V gene TRBV4-1; 8 bases agree with TRBD1. The junction had 6 bases not matched to a gene; V was cut back by 4 bases and J by 1 base. This CDR3 is built from 16 residues. Germline CDR1 is MGHRA and CDR2 is YSYEKL. CDR3 sequence reads: CASSRITGGSYNEQFF. CDR3 sequence (DNA): TGCGCCAGCAGCCGAATAACAGGGGGATCCTACAATGAGCAGTTCTTC.

The CDR3 loop is CASRNFPQGTAKNIQYF. The DNA for the CDR3 is TGTGCCAGCAGAAATTTCCCACAGGGTACAGCCAAAAACATTCAGTACTTC. V is TRBV28 and J is TRBJ2-4, with D perhaps TRBD1 (6 bases). V gave up 6 bases and J gave up 0 bases, with 18 bases separating them. Germline V gene data show CDR1 as MDHEN and CDR2 as SYDVKM. This CDR3 has 17 residues.

CDR3 nucleotide sequence: TGTGCCTGGAGTGGCGACCCCAGGGCCACTGAAGCTTTCTTT. Its translation: CAWSGDPRATEAFF. The chain joins TRBV30 to TRBJ1-1; D may be TRBD1 (5 bases). Trimming shortened V by 1 base and J by 4 bases, and 13 bases separated the two germline ends. Germline V CDR1 and CDR2: GTSNPN, SVGIG (reference sequence). The CDR3 spans 14 residues.

This clonotype turned up a few times. This rearrangement joins TRBV6-5 to TRBJ1-1, with D uncertain. The V and J ends lost 4 bases and 9 bases respectively, with 21 bases between them. Germline-derived CDR1 and CDR2 are MNHEY and SVGAGI. The CDR3 covers 15 residues. The CDR3 spells CASSSPSGIRSKAFF. The CDR3 nucleotides read TGTGCCAGCAGTTCCCCCAGCGGGATCCGCTCAAAAGCTTTCTTT.

CDR3 DNA: TGTGCCAGCAGTTTTTTTGGGACTAGCGGGAGTGGGGATACGCAGTATTTT. Translation gives CASSFFGTSGSGDTQYF. The chain combines TRBV28 with TRBJ2-3, with 14 bases identical to TRBD2. The germline gives CDR1 MDHEN, CDR2 SYDVKM. The junction had 8 bases not matched to a gene; V was cut back by 3 bases and J by 6 bases. This CDR3 contains 17 residues.

Concerning this clonotype: The final CDR3 position lacks the conserved phenylalanine or tryptophan, pointing to a likely read error. The rearrangement uses TRBV7-8 and TRBJ2-7, with no clear D. V lost 5 bases and J 3 bases, leaving 14 bases between the germline ends. The CDR3 contains 14 residues. Germline CDR1 SGHVS, CDR2 FQNEAQ. CDR3 sequence reads: CASSPSSQYYEQYL. As DNA, the CDR3 is TGTGCCAGCAGCCCGTCCTCCCAGTACTACGAGCAGTACTTA.